Below are 28 T cell receptor beta chains sequenced from a single sample in a study of identical twins (dated by TCRdb to the mid-2010s). Libraries were prepared through 5' RACE. Reads for this sample came from an Illumina HiSeq 2000. TCRdb passed the public sequencing reads through fastp at Q25 and MiXCR, retaining productive beta sequences. Every distinct CDR3 protein forms one entry, paired with its most common genes and DNA. Recorded for this sample are 1.5 million to 2 million distinct CDR3 sequences; around 33% of them occurred a single time. The ten biggest clones cover about 0.3% of the sample. Sequencing used cord blood. These TCRs come from a newborn girl in good health.

The chain carries TRBV12-3 or TRBV12-4 and TRBJ2-5; weak D call: TRBD2 (5 bases). The length of the CDR3 is 19 residues. With 5 bases removed from V and 5 bases from J, the gap between germline ends came to 30 bases. CDR3 amino acids: CASSPGVRRRTLLKETQYF. The DNA of the CDR3 is TGTGCCAGCAGTCCCGGGGTTCGGCGGAGGACTCTGCTTAAGGAGACCCAGTACTTC.

A few counts support this clonotype. The V and J genes are TRBV11-2 and TRBJ2-5; TRBD2 might be the D (5 bases). V was pared by 3 bases and J by 5 bases, with 13 bases between. Germline V gene data show CDR1 as SGHAT and CDR2 as FQNNGV. The CDR3 has 14 residues. The CDR3 nucleotides are TGTGCCAGCAGCTTCTGGAGGTTAGCGGAGACCCAGTACTTC. Translated: CASSFWRLAETQYF.

The chain links TRBV7-2 to TRBJ2-7; D might be TRBD2 (5 bases). V lost 5 bases and J lost 0, with 11 bases in between. The germline V gene encodes CDR1 SGHTA and CDR2 FQGNSA. This CDR3 is built from 14 residues. CDR3 in amino acids: CASSRSSLSYEQYF. The CDR3, as DNA: TGTGCCAGCAGCCGCTCTAGCCTCTCCTACGAGCAGTACTTC.

The chain has TRBV20-1 and TRBJ2-5; 8 bases map to TRBD1. The CDR3 spans 16 residues. Trimming at V came to 0 bases and at J to 11 bases, leaving 17 bases not matched to a gene. Germline V gives CDR1 DFQATT, CDR2 SNEGSKA (reference sequence). The DNA of the CDR3 is TGCAGTGCTAGAGATCGGCAAGACAGGGGACGCAATGAGCAGTACTTC. This codes for CSARDRQDRGRNEQYF.

V and J are TRBV20-1 and TRBJ1-2, with TRBD1 identical over 7 bases. Per the germline V gene, CDR1 is DFQATT and CDR2 is SNEGSKA (reference sequence). After removal of 1 base from V and 4 bases from J, the junction contained 6 bases not matched to a gene. The CDR3 is 14 residues long. CDR3 amino acids: CSARGSGTVYGYTF. The CDR3 bases are TGCAGTGCTAGAGGATCAGGGACAGTCTATGGCTACACCTTC.

The genes are TRBV7-2 and TRBJ2-3, with TRBD1 identical over 8 bases. Germline trimming cut 5 bases from V and 3 bases from J; bases unmatched to any gene: 10. CDR3 size: 16 residues. Per germline, CDR1 SGHTA and CDR2 FQGNSA. CDR3 loop: CASSPQDRAWTDTQYF. CDR3 coding DNA: TGTGCCAGCAGCCCTCAGGACAGGGCATGGACAGATACGCAGTATTTT.

This clonotype came up many times. V and J are TRBV27 and TRBJ2-7; 11 nucleotides line up with TRBD1. Germline V gives CDR1 MNHEY, CDR2 SMNVEV (reference sequence). The CDR3 contains 14 residues. V lost 3 bases to trimming and J lost 5 bases; unmatched junction nucleotides: 3. The CDR3 DNA reads as TGTGCCAGCAGTTTGGGACAGGGGGGGAACGAGCAGTACTTC. It encodes CASSLGQGGNEQYF.

The chain carries TRBV11-2 and TRBJ2-5; tentative D call: TRBD1 (6 bases). The DNA matches TRBJ2-1 better at its end, which makes the J call doubtful. The CDR3 contains 14 residues. Germline V lookup: CDR1 SGHAT, CDR2 FQNNGV. The CDR3 region is CASSPTGLQETQFF. The CDR3 DNA reads as TGTGCCAGCAGCCCCACAGGGCTTCAAGAGACCCAGTTCTTC.

This clonotype has just one count. Mismatch with germline at one junction end may stem from a read error. CDR3 in DNA: TGTGCCAGCAGCTCCTACAGGGAAACTGGAGCTTTCTTT. Amino acids: CASSSYRETGAFF. The chain joins TRBV12-3 or TRBV12-4 to TRBJ1-1; tentatively, D is TRBD1 (6 bases). CDR3 length: 13 amino acids.

The genes are TRBV20-1 and TRBJ2-1, with TRBD2 matching over 8 bases. The CDR3 is 12 residues long. Germline values: CDR1 DFQATT, CDR2 SNEGSKA (reference sequence). In DNA, the CDR3 is TGCAGCCCCGGGAGGGACAACAATGAGCAGTTCTTC. Its protein is CSPGRDNNEQFF.

This clonotype was detected many times. This chain uses TRBV12-3 or TRBV12-4 with TRBJ1-1; 7 bases are shared with TRBD1. The CDR3 has 15 amino acids. V dropped 6 bases and J dropped 0; count of bases not matched to a gene: 7. The CDR3 here is CASSLRQGMNTEAFF. The CDR3 DNA is TGTGCCAGCAGCTTACGACAGGGTATGAACACTGAAGCTTTCTTT.

Details on this clonotype: Given a much more abundant clone one base away, this may be a read error. The rearrangement joins TRBV21-1 to TRBJ2-1; no check of the table's D call, TRBD1, against the DNA was made. TRBV21-1 is a listed pseudogene. The CDR3 loop spans 14 amino acids. DNA of the CDR3: TGTGCCAGCAGCCCCCGGGACGCCTACAATGAGCAGTTCTTC. Protein product: CASSPRDAYNEQFF.

This clonotype has only a few counts. This chain links TRBV4-2 with TRBJ2-3; TRBD2 agrees at 13 bases. From germline, CDR1 is LGHNA and CDR2 YNFKEQ. Trimming took 3 bases from V and 5 from J; bases not matched to a gene: 11. The CDR3 runs 18 residues. In nucleotides, the CDR3 is TGTGCCAGCAGCCACCCGCCCCCGGGACTAGCGGGAATAGATACGCAGTATTTT. It yields the protein CASSHPPPGLAGIDTQYF.

This chain uses TRBV11-2 with TRBJ2-5; D is uncertain. The CDR3 contains 13 residues. Germline CDR1 SGHAT, CDR2 FQNNGV. The V end was cut by 5 bases, the J end by 3 bases, with 10 bases between. CDR3 coding DNA: TGTGCCAGCAGCCTACTGAGCAAAGAGACCCAGTACTTC. Translating it yields CASSLLSKETQYF. The variable domain in full, with the rest retrieved from reference TRBV11-2 and TRBJ2-5, is EAGVAQSPRYKIIEKRQSVAFWCNPISGHATLYWYQQILGQGPKLLIQFQNNGVVDDSQLPKDRFSAERLKGVDSTLKIQPAKLEDSAVYLCASSLLSKETQYFGPGTRLLVL.

The genes are TRBV4-2 and TRBJ2-2, with a tentative D call TRBD1 (6 bases). Germline V gives CDR1 LGHNA, CDR2 YNFKEQ. The CDR3 loop spans 16 amino acids. With 0 bases removed from V and 0 bases from J, the gap between germline ends came to 8 bases. CDR3 protein: CASSQEGAPNTGELFF. DNA of the CDR3: TGTGCCAGCAGCCAAGAGGGGGCACCGAACACCGGGGAGCTGTTTTTT.

The chain carries TRBV9 and TRBJ1-2; TRBD1 is a possible D gene (5 bases). The CDR3 spans 16 residues. Germline CDR1 SGDLS, CDR2 YYNGEE. The ends were cut back, 1 base at V and 5 bases at J, with 18 bases in the middle. The CDR3 region is CASSVYSIQGLYGYTF. The CDR3 DNA sequence: TGTGCCAGCAGCGTATATTCTATTCAGGGACTTTATGGCTACACCTTC.

This chain connects TRBV6-5 to TRBJ2-3; 14 bases fit TRBD2. Germline CDR1 and CDR2: MNHEY and SVGAGI. The ends lost 4 bases at V and 1 base at J; junction bases unmatched: 10. CDR3 length: 19 amino acids. The CDR3 loop is CASSSGLAGDSRGTDTQYF. The CDR3 DNA sequence: TGTGCCAGCAGTTCGGGACTAGCGGGAGATTCGCGGGGCACAGATACGCAGTATTTT.

This clonotype has at least ten counts. J is TRBJ2-6 and V is TRBV10-3; unclear D gene. V shed 3 bases and J shed 0 bases, with 3 bases lying between them. This CDR3 has 14 amino acids. The germline CDR1 and CDR2 sequences are ENHRY and SYGVKD. The CDR3, as DNA: TGTGCCATCAGTGACAGCTCTGGGGCCAACGTCCTGACTTTC. Translated, it gives CAISDSSGANVLTF.

The table lists this clonotype with a few counts. The chain is built from TRBV7-8 and TRBJ1-5, with 10 bases fitting TRBD1. Germline V gives CDR1 SGHVS, CDR2 FQNEAQ. With V trimmed by 0 bases and J by 6 bases, 2 bases remained unmatched. The CDR3 is 15 residues long. The DNA for the CDR3 is TGTGCCAGCAGCTTAGCAAGACAGGGGGCTCAGCCCCAGCATTTT. Amino acid sequence: CASSLARQGAQPQHF.

This clonotype was seen a handful of times. V is TRBV6-1 and J is TRBJ2-4, with a tentative D call TRBD1 (7 bases). Germline CDR1 MNHNS, CDR2 SASEGT. The CDR3 runs 16 residues. Trimming took off 8 bases at V and 0 bases at J, with 17 bases between the two ends. CDR3 region: CASATGLGGAKNIQYF. In DNA form, the CDR3 reads TGTGCCAGCGCGACAGGGTTGGGGGGAGCCAAAAACATTCAGTACTTC.

On this clonotype itself: A much larger clone lies one base from this, so it may be a read error. J is TRBJ2-5 and V is TRBV4-1, with 10 bases lining up with TRBD2. The CDR3 sequence is 16 residues long. Trimming took 5 bases from V and 11 from J; bases not matched to a gene: 17. Germline V lookup: CDR1 MGHRA, CDR2 YSYEKL. CDR3 sequence reads: CASSSPLAGVSNEQYF. The CDR3 DNA follows: TGCGCCAGCAGCTCCCCGCTAGCGGGAGTATCCAATGAGCAGTACTTC.

V usage is TRBV24-1 and J usage is TRBJ2-5, with D unresolved. Trimming stripped 3 bases from V and 2 bases from J, with 9 bases between. Per the germline V gene, CDR1 is KGHDR and CDR2 is SFDVKD. The CDR3 consists of 14 residues. The CDR3 region is CATSDGSWQETQYF. DNA for the CDR3: TGTGCCACCAGTGATGGCTCATGGCAAGAGACCCAGTACTTC.

The gene calls are TRBV20-1 and TRBJ2-7, with TRBD1 matching over 8 bases. Germline CDR1 DFQATT, CDR2 SNEGSKA (reference sequence). The CDR3 is 15 amino acids. J gave up 7 bases and V 6 bases, and 17 bases lay outside the gene matches. The CDR3 is CSARRQGRDYGEQYF. The CDR3 DNA reads TGCAGTGCCCGACGACAGGGGAGAGATTATGGGGAGCAGTACTTC.

The rearrangement uses TRBV20-1 and TRBJ1-5; 8 nucleotides match TRBD1. Germline values: CDR1 DFQATT, CDR2 SNEGSKA (reference sequence). V lost 5 bases and J lost 5; bases outside the gene matches: 11. This CDR3 contains 15 residues. CDR3 coding DNA: TGCAGTGCTTTGCTTCAGGGGGCAAGGGATCAGCCCCAGCATTTT. Translation: CSALLQGARDQPQHF.

This clonotype was counted only a few times. The CDR3 here is CASSPSTLQGSQETQYF. The CDR3 bases are TGTGCCAGCAGCCCTAGTACCCTACAGGGTAGCCAAGAGACCCAGTACTTC. This chain joins TRBV7-9 and TRBJ2-5; D perhaps matches TRBD1 (6 bases). V lost 5 bases, J lost 1 base, and 20 bases lay in between. This CDR3 spans 17 amino acids. Germline V CDR1 and CDR2: SEHNR, FQNEAQ (reference sequence).

The V gene is TRBV29-1, the J gene TRBJ2-6, with TRBD1 identical over 8 bases. The CDR3 runs 18 residues. Germline loops: CDR1 SQVTM, CDR2 ANQGSEA. J gave up 0 bases and V 4 bases, and 11 bases lay outside the gene matches. DNA of the CDR3: TGCAGCGTTGGTAGTGCAGGGGGCCTTTTCTCTGGGGCCAACGTCCTGACTTTC. Translation: CSVGSAGGLFSGANVLTF.

This clonotype was seen a handful of times. The chain links TRBV20-1 to TRBJ2-7, with 9 bases that match TRBD2. The CDR3 loop spans 15 amino acids. The junction had 7 bases not matched to a gene; V was cut back by 3 bases and J by 1 base. Germline V gene sequence: CDR1 DFQATT, CDR2 SNEGSKA (reference sequence). CDR3 bases: TGCAGTGCTAGTCCCAAAGCGGGAGGATCCTACGAGCAGTACTTC. Translating it yields CSASPKAGGSYEQYF.

The V call is TRBV27, the J call TRBJ2-7; a possible D gene is TRBD2 (5 bases). The germline CDR1 and CDR2 sequences are MNHEY and SMNVEV (reference sequence). Trimming removed 6 bases at V and 7 bases at J, with 25 bases between. The CDR3 has 16 amino acids. In DNA form, the CDR3 reads TGTGCCAGCAGCATAGTCGGGGTGAGCTCCTACAATGAGCAGTACTTC. It encodes CASSIVGVSSYNEQYF.